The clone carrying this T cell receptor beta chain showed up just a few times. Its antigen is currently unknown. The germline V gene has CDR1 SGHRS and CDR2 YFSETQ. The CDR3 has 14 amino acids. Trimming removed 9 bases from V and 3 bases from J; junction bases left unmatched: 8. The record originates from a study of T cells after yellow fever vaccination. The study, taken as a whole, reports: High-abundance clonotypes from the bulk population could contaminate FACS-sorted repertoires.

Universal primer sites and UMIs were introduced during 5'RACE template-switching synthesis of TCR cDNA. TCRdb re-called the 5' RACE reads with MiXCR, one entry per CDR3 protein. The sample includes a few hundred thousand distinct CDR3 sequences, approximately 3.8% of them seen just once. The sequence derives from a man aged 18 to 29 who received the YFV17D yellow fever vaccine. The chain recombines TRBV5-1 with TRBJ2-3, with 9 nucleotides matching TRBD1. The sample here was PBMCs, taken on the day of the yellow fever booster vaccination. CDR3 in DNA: TGCGCCACCACCCCGGGACAGGGTACAGATACGCAGTATTTT. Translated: CATTPGQGTDTQYF.